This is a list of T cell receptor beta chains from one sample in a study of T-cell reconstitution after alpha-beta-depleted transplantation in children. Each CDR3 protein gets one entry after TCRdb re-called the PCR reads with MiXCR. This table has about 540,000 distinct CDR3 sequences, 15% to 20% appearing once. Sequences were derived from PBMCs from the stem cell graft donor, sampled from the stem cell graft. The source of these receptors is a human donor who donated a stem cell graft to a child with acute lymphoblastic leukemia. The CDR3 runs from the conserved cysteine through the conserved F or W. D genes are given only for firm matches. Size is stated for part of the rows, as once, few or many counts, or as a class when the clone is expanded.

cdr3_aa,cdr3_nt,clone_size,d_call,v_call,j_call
CASSLGGTGGNPQHF,TGTGCCAGCAGCTTAGGGGGGACAGGGGGAAACCCCCAGCATTTT,NA,TRBD1,TRBV7-2,TRBJ1-5
CASRRDRSYEQYF,TGCGCCAGCAGACGGGACAGATCCTACGAGCAGTACTTC,few,TRBD1,TRBV10-2,TRBJ2-7
CASIPLAGGADEQFF,TGTGCCAGCATCCCTCTAGCGGGAGGGGCTGATGAGCAGTTCTTC,NA,TRBD2,TRBV12-3/TRBV12-4,TRBJ2-1
CASSFLSPATNYGYTF,TGTGCCAGCAGTTTTTTGTCTCCAGCTACCAACTATGGCTACACCTTC,NA,NA,TRBV12-3/TRBV12-4,TRBJ1-2
CASSQENRGGYTF,TGCGCCAGCAGCCAGGAAAACAGGGGCGGCTACACCTTC,few,TRBD1,TRBV4-1,TRBJ1-2
CASSQDWLGTGTVEQYF,TGTGCCAGCAGCCAAGATTGGCTCGGGACAGGTACTGTCGAGCAGTACTTC,few,TRBD1,TRBV3-1,TRBJ2-7
CASSEGQLHQPQHF,TGTGCCAGCAGCGAAGGGCAGCTTCATCAGCCCCAGCATTTT,NA,NA,TRBV7-9,TRBJ1-5
CASSQFSGTGELFF,TGCGCCAGCAGCCAATTTAGCGGCACCGGGGAGCTGTTTTTT,NA,NA,TRBV5-1,TRBJ2-2
CASSLDAGGGGEKLFF,TGCGCCAGCAGCTTGGATGCTGGGGGCGGCGGGGAAAAACTGTTTTTT,NA,NA,TRBV5-1,TRBJ1-4
CASSYSGTSGSGYNEQFF,TGTGCCAGCAGTTACTCGGGGACTAGCGGGAGTGGTTACAATGAGCAGTTCTTC,NA,TRBD2,TRBV6-5,TRBJ2-1
CASSLNSWGTSSYEQYF,TGTGCCAGCAGTTTAAACTCTTGGGGAACTAGCTCCTACGAGCAGTACTTC,few,NA,TRBV12-3/TRBV12-4,TRBJ2-7
CASSDSAGPDEQFF,TGTGCCAGCAGTGACTCAGCAGGGCCTGATGAGCAGTTCTTC,NA,NA,TRBV6-4,TRBJ2-1
CASSQTLQGRYGYTF,TGTGCCAGCAGCCAGACCCTACAGGGGCGCTATGGCTACACCTTC,few,TRBD1,TRBV4-2,TRBJ1-2
CASSPRPGQMNTEAFF,TGTGCCAGTAGTCCCCGTCCGGGCCAGATGAACACTGAAGCTTTCTTT,few,NA,TRBV19,TRBJ1-1
CASSVVGDTQYF,TGTGCCAGCAGCGTAGTGGGAGATACGCAGTATTTT,many,NA,TRBV9,TRBJ2-3
CASSFSLADNEQFF,TGTGCCAGCAGCTTTTCACTAGCGGACAATGAGCAGTTCTTC,NA,TRBD2,TRBV7-3,TRBJ2-1
CASSFNGPVGVYEQYF,TGCGCCAGCAGCTTCAACGGACCGGTCGGGGTCTACGAGCAGTACTTC,few,NA,TRBV5-1,TRBJ2-7
CASSSVVGGGIDNEQFF,TGTGCCAGCAGCTCCGTCGTAGGAGGGGGCATAGACAATGAGCAGTTCTTC,NA,NA,TRBV7-9,TRBJ2-1
CASSLIAGGGNEQFF,TGCGCCAGCAGCCTTATAGCGGGAGGTGGTAATGAGCAGTTCTTC,NA,TRBD2,TRBV5-1,TRBJ2-1
CASSLASAGGSPLTQYF,TGTGCCAGCAGCTTGGCCTCGGCAGGGGGGTCCCCTCTTACGCAGTATTTT,few,NA,TRBV5-5,TRBJ2-3